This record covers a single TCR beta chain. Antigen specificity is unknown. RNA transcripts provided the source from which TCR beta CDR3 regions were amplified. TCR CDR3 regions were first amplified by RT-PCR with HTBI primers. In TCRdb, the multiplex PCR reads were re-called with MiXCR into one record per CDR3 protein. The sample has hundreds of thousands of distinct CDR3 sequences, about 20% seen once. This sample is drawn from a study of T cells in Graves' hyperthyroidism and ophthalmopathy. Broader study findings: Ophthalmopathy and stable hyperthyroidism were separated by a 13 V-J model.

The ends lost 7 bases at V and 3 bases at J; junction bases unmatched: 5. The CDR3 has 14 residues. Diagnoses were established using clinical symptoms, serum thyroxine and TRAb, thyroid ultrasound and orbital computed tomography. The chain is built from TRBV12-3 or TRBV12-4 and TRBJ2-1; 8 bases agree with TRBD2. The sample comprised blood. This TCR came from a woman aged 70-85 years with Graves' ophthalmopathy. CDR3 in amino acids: CASTLAGLYNEQFF. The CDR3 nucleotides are TGTGCCAGCACCTTAGCGGGACTCTACAATGAGCAGTTCTTC.